This TCR beta chain is from a study of blood T cell repertoires in COVID-19. The wider study: T cells, B-cell-depleted T cells, or PBMCs provided the cDNA or gDNA that served as material.

Germline CDR1 is MNHEY and CDR2 is SMNVEV (reference sequence). V was trimmed by 10 bases and J by 2 bases, leaving 12 bases between them. CDR3 length: 13 residues. TCRdb's copy holds only in-frame clones and misses some; the assay was immunoSEQ multiplex PCR. The repertoire consists of fewer than 250,000 clones, with roughly 80% occurring once and the leading ten covering approximately 3%. The study drew participants aged about 18 to 89 years from 20 to 30 US areas. In assigning cohorts, the study relied on participant-reported clinical history. This clone was observed once. This TCR derives from a woman aged 25 to 39 who had recovered from COVID-19. Sequencing used PBMCs or T cells enriched from blood (not recorded which). The chain recombines TRBV27 with TRBJ1-3; D not certain. This chain's CDR3 is CAIAAVAGNTIYF. CDR3 coding DNA: TGTGCCATAGCTGCAGTTGCTGGAAACACCATATATTTT.